A selection of T cell receptor beta chains follows, all from one sample in a study of lymphopenia after photon versus proton radiotherapy. Measured with immunoSEQ multiplex PCR; TCRdb has only the in-frame clones, and not every one. The sample consists of tens of thousands of clones, roughly 91% of them appearing once. The sample was peripheral blood, taken from a patient treated with proton-based radiotherapy. Receptors were obtained from a man aged 80 or over with esophageal cancer. Each CDR3 is given with its conserved first and last residue. The D gene is left open where the match is weak. Size is omitted from some rows. Given values are once, few, many or a class for expanded clones.

D	size	V	J	DNA	CDR3
TRBD2	-	TRBV4-1	TRBJ2-7	TGCGCCAGCAGCCAAGATTGGACTAGCCGAAAGCAGTACTTC	CASSQDWTSRKQYF
-	-	TRBV5-1	TRBJ2-5	TGCGCCAGCAGCTCGGCGGGGCCCGCATACGGGGAGACCCAGTACTTC	CASSSAGPAYGETQYF
-	-	TRBV15	TRBJ2-5	TGTGCCACCACCCAGGGGGGTCGACAAGAGACCCAGTACTTC	CATTQGGRQETQYF
-	-	TRBV7-6	TRBJ2-7	TGTGCCAGCAGCCCCGGGCCCCGTGGCGAGCAGTACTTC	CASSPGPRGEQYF
-	once	TRBV6-5	TRBJ2-3	TGTGCCAGCAGTTACTCGGGCTGGGGAAACACAGATACGCAGTATTTT	CASSYSGWGNTDTQYF
-	few	TRBV30	TRBJ2-5	TGTGCCTGGAGTGCCTTTGGACGGACTAAAGAGACCCAGTACTTC	CAWSAFGRTKETQYF
-	-	TRBV6-1	TRBJ1-6	TGTGCCAGCAGTGCCCGAGGGCGCAGGGATTCACCCCTCCACTTT	CASSARGRRDSPLHF
TRBD1	-	TRBV19	TRBJ2-4	TGTGCCAGTCAGGAACAGGGGCGAGCCAAAAACATTCAGTACTTC	CASQEQGRAKNIQYF
TRBD1	-	TRBV4-3	TRBJ1-2	TGCGCCAGCAGCCAAGAGGGGACAGTGGACTATGGCTACACCTTC	CASSQEGTVDYGYTF
-	-	TRBV2	TRBJ2-2	TGTGCCAGCAGTGTTGACGGGAGTGGTACCGGGGAGCTGTTTTTT	CASSVDGSGTGELFF
-	few	TRBV18	TRBJ1-6	TGTGCCAGCTCACCAGCCGGGGGAGGATCACCCCTCCACTTT	CASSPAGGGSPLHF
-	-	TRBV7-8	TRBJ1-2	TGTGCCAGCAGCGACAACATTCCGGGACGGCACCGCTATGGCTACACCTTC	CASSDNIPGRHRYGYTF
-	-	TRBV6-6	TRBJ2-7	TGTGCCAGCACGCCGCGGGTGGAGGGGCCATCCTACGAGCAGTACTTC	CASTPRVEGPSYEQYF
TRBD1	-	TRBV6-5	TRBJ1-5	TGTGCCAGCAGCCGTGGACAGGGAGGCAATCAGCCCCAGCATTTT	CASSRGQGGNQPQHF
-	-	TRBV7-2	TRBJ2-3	TGTGCCAGCAGCTTAAAAGGGTACAGCACAGATACGCAGTATTTT	CASSLKGYSTDTQYF
TRBD1	-	TRBV27	TRBJ1-5	TGTGCCAGCAGTTTAGGACAGGGAAATCAGCCCCAGCATTTT	CASSLGQGNQPQHF
-	-	TRBV9	TRBJ2-1	TGTGCCAGCAGCGTAGAGGGTGGGACCTACAATGAGCAGTTCTTC	CASSVEGGTYNEQFF
-	once	TRBV4-1	TRBJ1-6	TGCGCCAGCAGCCAAGACAGGGGTAACTCACCCCTCCACTTT	CASSQDRGNSPLHF
TRBD1	-	TRBV18	TRBJ2-1	TGTGCCAGCTCACCACCGCAGGACAGGGGCTACAATGAGCAGTTCTTC	CASSPPQDRGYNEQFF
-	-	TRBV6-1	TRBJ1-1	TGTGCCAGCAGGGGCCCCACAGTCAACACTGAAGCTTTCTTT	CASRGPTVNTEAFF
-	few	TRBV2	TRBJ1-1	TGTGCCAGCAGCTCGGACAGGAACACTGAAGCTTTCTTT	CASSSDRNTEAFF
-	-	TRBV7-2	TRBJ1-6	TGTGCCAGCAGCTTCAACAGAAATTCACCCCTCCACTTT	CASSFNRNSPLHF
TRBD1	-	TRBV19	TRBJ1-4	TGTGCCAGTAGTTCACCGACGGGACAGGGCGTTGGTGGTGAAAAACTGTTTTTT	CASSSPTGQGVGGEKLFF
TRBD1	-	TRBV5-1	TRBJ1-3	TGCGCCAGCAGCTCGGGACAGCCAGGAAACACCATATATTTT	CASSSGQPGNTIYF
TRBD2	-	TRBV4-3	TRBJ2-7	TGCGCCAGCAGCCAAGATAGCGGGGGGGCCTCCGAGCAGTACTTC	CASSQDSGGASEQYF
-	-	TRBV4-1	TRBJ2-1	TGCGCCAGCAGCCAAGTCCTCCCCTCGATCTCGGATACTCGTTACAATGAGCAGTTCTTC	CASSQVLPSISDTRYNEQFF
TRBD1	-	TRBV10-1	TRBJ2-2	TGCGCCAGCAGTGAAGGGGGCGGTAACACCGGGGAGCTGTTTTTT	CASSEGGGNTGELFF
TRBD1	-	TRBV19	TRBJ2-3	TGTGCCAGTAGGCTTATGACAGGGGCGGCAGATACGCAGTATTTT	CASRLMTGAADTQYF
-	-	TRBV5-1	TRBJ2-5	TGCGCCAGTCAGCTTTCAGGGTGGGAGACCCAGTACTTC	CASQLSGWETQYF
-	-	TRBV5-6	TRBJ2-7	TGTGCCAGCAGCCTGACTATCTACGAGCAGTACTTC	CASSLTIYEQYF
TRBD2	few	TRBV19	TRBJ2-2	TGTGCCAGTAAATTATTTCGGGCTAGCGGGGGCCCTAACACCGGGGAGCTGTTTTTT	CASKLFRASGGPNTGELFF
-	-	TRBV18	TRBJ1-4	TGTGCCAGCTCACCACTGGTATCGGGTGAAAAACTGTTTTTT	CASSPLVSGEKLFF
-	-	TRBV5-1	TRBJ2-7	TGCGCCAGCAGCTTGGTGGGGAGCTACGAGCAGTACTTC	CASSLVGSYEQYF
-	-	TRBV29-1	TRBJ1-2	TGCAGCGTTGCCCCACAGGCTCACAACTATGGCTACACCTTC	CSVAPQAHNYGYTF
TRBD1	-	TRBV27	TRBJ2-2	TGTGCCAGCAGTACAATACCGGGACAGGGTGGCACCGGGGAGCTGTTTTTT	CASSTIPGQGGTGELFF
-	-	TRBV7-9	TRBJ1-6	TGTGCCAGCAGCTTACCAGGACGTAGTTCACCCCTCCACTTT	CASSLPGRSSPLHF
-	-	TRBV19	TRBJ2-4	TGTGCCAGTAGTACAACTACAGGGGCCAAAAACATTCAGTACTTC	CASSTTTGAKNIQYF
-	-	TRBV18	TRBJ2-7	TGTGCCAGCTCTGCGATATGGATAGGGGTCTACGAGCAGTACTTC	CASSAIWIGVYEQYF